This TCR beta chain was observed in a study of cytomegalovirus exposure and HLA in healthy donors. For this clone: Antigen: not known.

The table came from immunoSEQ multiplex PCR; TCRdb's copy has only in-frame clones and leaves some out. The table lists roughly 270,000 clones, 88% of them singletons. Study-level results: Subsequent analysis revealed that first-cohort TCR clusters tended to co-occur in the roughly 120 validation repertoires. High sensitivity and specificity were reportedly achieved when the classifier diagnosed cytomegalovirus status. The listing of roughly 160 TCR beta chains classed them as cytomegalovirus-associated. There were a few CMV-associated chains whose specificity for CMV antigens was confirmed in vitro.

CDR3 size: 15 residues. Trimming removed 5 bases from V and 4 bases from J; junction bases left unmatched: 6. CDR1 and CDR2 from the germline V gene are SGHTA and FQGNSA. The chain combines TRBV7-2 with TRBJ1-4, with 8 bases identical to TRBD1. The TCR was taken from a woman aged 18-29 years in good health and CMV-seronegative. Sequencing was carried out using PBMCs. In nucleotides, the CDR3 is TGTGCCAGCAGCCCCAGGGGGCAGGTTAATGAAAAACTGTTTTTT. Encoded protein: CASSPRGQVNEKLFF.